The rows below give T cell receptor beta chains drawn from one sample of a study of control samples from healthy donors and cancer patients. Sequencing was performed with immunoSEQ multiplex PCR; in TCRdb, only in-frame clones are kept and a portion is missing. This sample yields about 120,000 clones, of which around nine tenths are seen a single time; 2% to 2.5% belongs to the top ten. What was sequenced was blood. These receptors came from a woman between 70 and 85 years old in good health. Both conserved end residues are trimmed from each CDR3. A D gene is named only where the DNA matches it firmly.

>TRBV6-5|TRBD1|TRBJ1-2|13
ASSYLAGGSYGYT
>TRBV19|NA|TRBJ2-3|11
ASSSAATDTQY
>TRBV4-1|TRBD1|TRBJ1-1|11
ASSEIQGTEAF
>TRBV9|TRBD2|TRBJ2-1|15
ASTRGGLAGTYNEQF
>TRBV18|NA|TRBJ2-6|12
ASSPDGGANVLT
>TRBV24-1|NA|TRBJ1-5|12
ATSDLWENQPQH
>TRBV7-2|NA|TRBJ2-3|14
ASKYPGVGKGDTQY
>TRBV12-3/TRBV12-4|NA|TRBJ2-7|11
ASRQTGSYEQY
>TRBV4-1|NA|TRBJ2-7|13
ASSQDPLGGAEQY
>TRBV2|TRBD1|TRBJ1-4|15
ASTRGPDRVANEKLF
>TRBV19|NA|TRBJ2-5|11
ASSIRLGETQY
>TRBV7-9|NA|TRBJ2-3|12
ASSLEGGTDTQY
>TRBV19|NA|TRBJ2-5|14
ATTDRGGKGRETQY
>TRBV10-1|NA|TRBJ2-5|12
ASSESEGQETQY
>TRBV7-2|NA|TRBJ2-3|12
ASSFKASPDTQY
>TRBV5-1|NA|TRBJ1-1|13
ASSLAGSGGTEAF
>TRBV15|NA|TRBJ1-3|13
ATSRDQDPGNTIY
>TRBV7-3|TRBD1|TRBJ2-3|14
ASSSGTGSGTDTQY